This T cell receptor (beta chain) was recorded in a study of vaccination effects on CD4 cells after COVID-19. Notes on the study in general: By a late point after vaccination, infection- and vaccine-induced clones had shrunk markedly through clonal contraction.

This CDR3 has 17 residues. V was pared by 6 bases and J by 7 bases, with 18 bases of the junction left unmatched. Germline CDR1 and CDR2: SEHNR and FQNEAQ (reference sequence). Worth noting for this clone: Its antigen is unknown.

Peptide-pool stimulation followed by sequencing identified expanded antigen-specific CD4+ clonotypes in the ViraFEST assay. Culture proceeded for under twelve days, and CD4+ T cells were then isolated. BNT162b2 vaccine or mRNA-1273 vaccine was given to participants in two doses. Sequencing used immunoSEQ multiplex PCR; TCRdb keeps in-frame clones, though not all of them. The sample lists tens of thousands of clones; over 70% were seen once. The sample was CD4+ T cells from PBMCs cultured with HCoV-NL63 spike peptides, taken after COVID-19 vaccination. This chain uses TRBV7-9 with TRBJ1-2; 9 nucleotides align to TRBD1. The sequence was collected from a human donor who received a COVID-19 vaccine. The CDR3 bases are TGTGCCAGCAGAGTCCGGGACAGGGCTGATCGTGGGTCTGGCTACACCTTC. It yields the protein CASRVRDRADRGSGYTF.